Listed below are T cell receptor beta chains from one sample, sequenced in a study of shared clonotypes between healthy human individuals. The protocol was immunoSEQ multiplex PCR, while the TCRdb copy is restricted to in-frame clones and leaves out a portion. The repertoire holds about 2.5 million clones, with 85% to 95% as singletons. The specimen sequenced was naive CD4+ T cells from PBMCs. Receptors were obtained from a man younger than 35 in good health. Some clones in this sample may be carry-over from other donors' samples. The CDR3 runs from the conserved cysteine through the conserved F or W. The order of the fields is V gene, clone size, D gene, J gene, CDR3 protein, CDR3 DNA. The D gene is left open where the match is weak. Clone size appears in some rows only: once, few, many, or a class for an expanded clone.

v_gene: TRBV7-8
abundance: NA
d_gene: NA
j_gene: TRBJ2-7
CDR3aa: CASSLARGYEQYF
CDR3nt: TGTGCCAGCAGCTTAGCCCGAGGGTACGAGCAGTACTTC

v_gene: TRBV2
abundance: NA
d_gene: TRBD1
j_gene: TRBJ2-4
CDR3aa: CASLGQVRDIQYF
CDR3nt: TGTGCCAGCCTTGGACAGGTTCGCGACATTCAGTACTTC

v_gene: TRBV25-1
abundance: NA
d_gene: NA
j_gene: TRBJ2-7
CDR3aa: CASSEWVQNKCPYEQYF
CDR3nt: TGTGCCAGCAGTGAATGGGTGCAGAATAAATGCCCTTACGAGCAGTACTTC

v_gene: TRBV29-1
abundance: NA
d_gene: NA
j_gene: TRBJ1-1
CDR3aa: CSVERRLNTEAFF
CDR3nt: TGCAGCGTTGAGAGGCGGCTGAACACTGAAGCTTTCTTT

v_gene: TRBV28
abundance: NA
d_gene: NA
j_gene: TRBJ2-2
CDR3aa: CASNDLSNRDTGELFF
CDR3nt: TGTGCCAGCAACGACCTATCCAACAGGGACACCGGGGAGCTGTTTTTT

v_gene: TRBV5-1
abundance: NA
d_gene: NA
j_gene: TRBJ2-2
CDR3aa: CASSLAAAGDTGELFF
CDR3nt: TGCGCCAGCAGCTTGGCCGCGGCAGGGGACACCGGGGAGCTGTTTTTT

v_gene: TRBV28
abundance: NA
d_gene: NA
j_gene: TRBJ1-2
CDR3aa: CASSPTAAPRSYGYTF
CDR3nt: TGTGCCAGCAGTCCCACAGCGGCACCGAGGAGCTATGGCTACACCTTC

v_gene: TRBV28
abundance: NA
d_gene: NA
j_gene: TRBJ1-2
CDR3aa: CASSPEVIYGYTF
CDR3nt: TGTGCCAGCAGCCCCGAGGTCATCTATGGCTACACCTTC

v_gene: TRBV6-1
abundance: many
d_gene: TRBD1
j_gene: TRBJ1-5
CDR3aa: CASSEGKRTGGSQPQHF
CDR3nt: TGTGCCAGCAGTGAAGGGAAGCGGACAGGGGGTTCCCAGCCCCAGCATTTT

v_gene: TRBV28
abundance: once
d_gene: NA
j_gene: TRBJ2-7
CDR3aa: CASSLRPATYEQYF
CDR3nt: TGTGCCAGCAGTTTAAGGCCCGCTACCTACGAGCAGTACTTC

v_gene: TRBV7-3
abundance: NA
d_gene: NA
j_gene: TRBJ1-3
CDR3aa: CASSLPQGFGNTIYF
CDR3nt: TGTGCCAGCAGCTTACCCCAGGGGTTCGGAAACACCATATATTTT

v_gene: TRBV5-1
abundance: NA
d_gene: NA
j_gene: TRBJ1-1
CDR3aa: CASSWEAGWDTEAFF
CDR3nt: TGCGCCAGCAGCTGGGAAGCGGGGTGGGACACTGAAGCTTTCTTT

v_gene: TRBV6-1
abundance: NA
d_gene: NA
j_gene: TRBJ2-5
CDR3aa: CASSPGRGGETQYF
CDR3nt: TGTGCCAGCAGTCCTGGACGGGGCGGGGAGACCCAGTACTTC

v_gene: TRBV11-3
abundance: once
d_gene: NA
j_gene: TRBJ2-1
CDR3aa: CASSLARGDYNEQFF
CDR3nt: TGTGCCAGCAGCTTAGCCAGGGGGGACTACAATGAGCAGTTCTTC

v_gene: TRBV23-1
abundance: NA
d_gene: NA
j_gene: TRBJ2-7
CDR3aa: CASSPLRRFGSSNF
CDR3nt: TGCGCCAGCAGTCCCCTCAGAAGATTCGGGTCCTCTAATTTC

v_gene: TRBV18
abundance: NA
d_gene: NA
j_gene: TRBJ2-3
CDR3aa: CASSPGVVDTQYF
CDR3nt: TGTGCCAGCTCCCCGGGTGTAGTAGATACGCAGTATTTT

v_gene: TRBV7-3
abundance: NA
d_gene: TRBD2
j_gene: TRBJ2-3
CDR3aa: CASSLTSGRDTQYF
CDR3nt: TGTGCCAGCAGCTTAACTAGCGGGAGAGATACGCAGTATTTT

v_gene: TRBV7-3
abundance: NA
d_gene: TRBD2
j_gene: TRBJ2-1
CDR3aa: CASSAGLAEGNEQFF
CDR3nt: TGTGCCAGCAGCGCAGGACTAGCGGAGGGGAATGAGCAGTTCTTC

v_gene: TRBV28
abundance: once
d_gene: NA
j_gene: TRBJ1-1
CDR3aa: CASSPPSNLGSEAFF
CDR3nt: TGTGCCAGCAGTCCCCCCTCGAATCTGGGCTCTGAAGCTTTCTTT

v_gene: TRBV7-8
abundance: NA
d_gene: TRBD2
j_gene: TRBJ2-1
CDR3aa: CASSLSGLAINEQFF
CDR3nt: TGTGCCAGCAGCTTATCAGGACTAGCTATCAATGAGCAGTTCTTC

v_gene: TRBV2
abundance: NA
d_gene: NA
j_gene: TRBJ2-5
CDR3aa: CASSSESGTEETQYF
CDR3nt: TGTGCCAGCAGCTCTGAGTCCGGGACGGAAGAGACCCAGTACTTC

v_gene: TRBV5-1
abundance: NA
d_gene: TRBD1
j_gene: TRBJ2-7
CDR3aa: CASSFRQGASEQYF
CDR3nt: TGCGCCAGCAGCTTTCGACAGGGGGCTAGTGAGCAGTACTTC

v_gene: TRBV27
abundance: NA
d_gene: NA
j_gene: TRBJ1-6
CDR3aa: CASSLSGRVNSPLHF
CDR3nt: TGTGCCAGCAGTTTATCCGGCAGGGTTAATTCACCCCTCCACTTT

v_gene: TRBV5-1
abundance: NA
d_gene: NA
j_gene: TRBJ1-5
CDR3aa: CASSPGTLDQPQHF
CDR3nt: TGCGCCAGCAGCCCCGGGACATTGGATCAGCCCCAGCATTTT

v_gene: TRBV7-9
abundance: NA
d_gene: NA
j_gene: TRBJ2-5
CDR3aa: CASSFLGGQETQYF
CDR3nt: TGTGCCAGCAGCTTTTTGGGAGGACAAGAGACCCAGTACTTC

v_gene: TRBV28
abundance: NA
d_gene: TRBD2
j_gene: TRBJ2-7
CDR3aa: CASGLAGGPYEQYF
CDR3nt: TGTGCCAGCGGACTAGCGGGAGGTCCCTACGAGCAGTACTTC

v_gene: TRBV5-4
abundance: NA
d_gene: NA
j_gene: TRBJ1-2
CDR3aa: CASSSDSYGYTF
CDR3nt: TGTGCCAGCAGTTCGGACAGCTATGGCTACACCTTC

v_gene: TRBV4-2
abundance: few
d_gene: NA
j_gene: TRBJ1-5
CDR3aa: CASSQVSDQPQHF
CDR3nt: TGTGCCAGCAGCCAAGTGTCCGATCAGCCCCAGCATTTT